The clone carrying this T cell receptor beta chain was counted at least ten times. TCRdb itself ran the 5' RACE reads through MiXCR, one entry per CDR3 protein. The sample lists 200,000 to 300,000 distinct CDR3 sequences; 3.6% were seen once. These data come from a study of T cells after yellow fever vaccination. Here the sequenced sample was PBMCs, taken 15 days after the yellow fever booster vaccination. The sequence derives from a young man who received the YFV17D yellow fever vaccine.

CDR3 DNA: TGTGCCAGCAGCTTATATGGAGAGAGAAACGAGCAGTACTTC. It encodes CASSLYGERNEQYF. The chain employs TRBV7-6 and TRBJ2-7; D remains unclear. The CDR3 extends over 14 amino acids. CDR1 SGHVS and CDR2 FNYEAQ come from the germline V gene. The germline V and J ends were trimmed by 2 bases and 5 bases, with 13 bases remaining between them.